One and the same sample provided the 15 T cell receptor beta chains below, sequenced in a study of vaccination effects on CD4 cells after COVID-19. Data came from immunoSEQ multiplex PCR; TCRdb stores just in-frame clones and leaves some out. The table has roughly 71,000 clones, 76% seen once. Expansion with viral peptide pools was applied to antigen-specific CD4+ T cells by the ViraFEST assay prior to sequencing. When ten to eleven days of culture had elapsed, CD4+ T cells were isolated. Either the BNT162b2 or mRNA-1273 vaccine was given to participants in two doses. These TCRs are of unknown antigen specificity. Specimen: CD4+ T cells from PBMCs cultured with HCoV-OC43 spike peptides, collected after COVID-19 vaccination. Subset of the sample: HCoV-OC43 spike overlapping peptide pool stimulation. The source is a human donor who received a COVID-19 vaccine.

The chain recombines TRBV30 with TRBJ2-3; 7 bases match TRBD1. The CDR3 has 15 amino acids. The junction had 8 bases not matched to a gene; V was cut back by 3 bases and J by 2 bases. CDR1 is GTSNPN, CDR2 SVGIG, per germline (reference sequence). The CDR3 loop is CAWSDRVGVTDTQYF. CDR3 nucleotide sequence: TGTGCCTGGAGCGACAGGGTTGGGGTCACAGATACGCAGTATTTT.

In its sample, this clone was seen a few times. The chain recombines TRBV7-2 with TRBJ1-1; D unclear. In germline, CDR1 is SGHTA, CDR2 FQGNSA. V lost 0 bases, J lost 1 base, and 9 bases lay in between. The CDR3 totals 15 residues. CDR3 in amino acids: CASSLAPPGNTEAFF. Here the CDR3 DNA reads TGTGCCAGCAGCTTAGCCCCACCAGGGAACACTGAAGCTTTCTTT. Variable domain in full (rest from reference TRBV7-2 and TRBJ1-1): GAGVSQSPSNKVTEKGKDVELRCDPISGHTALYWYRQSLGQGLEFLIYFQGNSAPDKSGLPSDRFSAERTGGSVSTLTIQRTQQEDSAVYLCASSLAPPGNTEAFFGQGTRLTVV.

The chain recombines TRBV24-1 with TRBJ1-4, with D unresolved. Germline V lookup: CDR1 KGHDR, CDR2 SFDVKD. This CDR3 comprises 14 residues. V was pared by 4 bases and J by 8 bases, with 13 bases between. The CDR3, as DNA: TGTGCCACCAGTGACCCTCGGGCCGGGGAAAAACTGTTTTTT. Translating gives CATSDPRAGEKLFF.

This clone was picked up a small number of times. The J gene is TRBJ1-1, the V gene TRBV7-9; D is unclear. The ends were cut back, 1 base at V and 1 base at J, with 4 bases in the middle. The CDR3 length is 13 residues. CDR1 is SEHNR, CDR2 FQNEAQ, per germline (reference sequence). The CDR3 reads CASSLEQNTEAFF. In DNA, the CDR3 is TGTGCCAGCAGCTTAGAACAGAACACTGAAGCTTTCTTT.

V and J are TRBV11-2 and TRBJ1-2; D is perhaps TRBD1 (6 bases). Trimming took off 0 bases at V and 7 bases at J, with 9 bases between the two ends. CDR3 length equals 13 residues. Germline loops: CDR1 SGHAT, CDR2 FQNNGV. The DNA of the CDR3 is TGTGCCAGCAGCTTAGAGGGCAGGGGTGGCTACACCTTC. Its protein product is CASSLEGRGGYTF.

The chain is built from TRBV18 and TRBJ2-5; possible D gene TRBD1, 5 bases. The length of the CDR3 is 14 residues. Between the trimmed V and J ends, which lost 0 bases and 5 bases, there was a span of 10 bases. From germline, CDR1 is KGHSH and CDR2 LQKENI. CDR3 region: CASSPPAGWETQYF. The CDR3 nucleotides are TGTGCCAGCTCACCACCGGCAGGGTGGGAGACCCAGTACTTC.

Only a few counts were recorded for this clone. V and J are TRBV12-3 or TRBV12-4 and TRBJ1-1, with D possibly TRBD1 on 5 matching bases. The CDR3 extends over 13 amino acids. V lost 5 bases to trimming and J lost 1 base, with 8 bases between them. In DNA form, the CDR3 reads TGTGCCAGCAGTAAGACAGCGAACACTGAAGCTTTCTTT. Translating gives CASSKTANTEAFF.

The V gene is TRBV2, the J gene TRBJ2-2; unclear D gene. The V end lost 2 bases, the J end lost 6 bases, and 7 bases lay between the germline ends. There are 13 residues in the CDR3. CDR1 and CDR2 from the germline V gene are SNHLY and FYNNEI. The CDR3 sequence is CASSELKAGELFF. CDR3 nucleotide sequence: TGTGCCAGCAGTGAATTGAAGGCCGGGGAGCTGTTTTTT.

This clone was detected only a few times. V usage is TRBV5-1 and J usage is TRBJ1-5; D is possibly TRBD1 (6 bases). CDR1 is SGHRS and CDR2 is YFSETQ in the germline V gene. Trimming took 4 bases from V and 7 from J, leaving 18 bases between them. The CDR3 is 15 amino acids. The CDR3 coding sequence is TGCGCCAGCAGCCCGGACAGCGGGGGGGGCCAGCCCCAGCATTTT. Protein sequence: CASSPDSGGGQPQHF.

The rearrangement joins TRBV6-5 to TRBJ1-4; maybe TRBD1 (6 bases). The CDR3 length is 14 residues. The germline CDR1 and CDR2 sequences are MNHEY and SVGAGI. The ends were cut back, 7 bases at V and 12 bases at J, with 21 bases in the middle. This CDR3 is CASTGTAGVGELFF. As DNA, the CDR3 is TGTGCCAGCACGGGGACGGCAGGGGTGGGTGAACTGTTTTTT.

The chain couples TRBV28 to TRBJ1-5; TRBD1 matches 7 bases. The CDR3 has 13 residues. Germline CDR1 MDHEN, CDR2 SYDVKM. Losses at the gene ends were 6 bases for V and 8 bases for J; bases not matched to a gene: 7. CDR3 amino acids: CASRTGPEEPQHF. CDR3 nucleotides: TGTGCCAGCAGGACAGGGCCCGAGGAGCCCCAGCATTTT.

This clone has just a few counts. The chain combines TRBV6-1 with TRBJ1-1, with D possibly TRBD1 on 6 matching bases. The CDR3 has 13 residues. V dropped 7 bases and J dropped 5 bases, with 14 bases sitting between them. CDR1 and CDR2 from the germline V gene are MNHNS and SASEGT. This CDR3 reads CASKGGARTEAFF. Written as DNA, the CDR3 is TGTGCCAGCAAGGGGGGGGCGAGAACTGAAGCTTTCTTT.

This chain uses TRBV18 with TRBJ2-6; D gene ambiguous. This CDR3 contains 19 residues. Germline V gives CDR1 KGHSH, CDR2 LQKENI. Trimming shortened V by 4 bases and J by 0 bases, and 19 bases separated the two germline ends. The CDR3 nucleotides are TGTGCCAGCTCACGTAGAACCGGGTCTATTGACTCTGGGGCCAACGTCCTGACTTTC. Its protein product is CASSRRTGSIDSGANVLTF.

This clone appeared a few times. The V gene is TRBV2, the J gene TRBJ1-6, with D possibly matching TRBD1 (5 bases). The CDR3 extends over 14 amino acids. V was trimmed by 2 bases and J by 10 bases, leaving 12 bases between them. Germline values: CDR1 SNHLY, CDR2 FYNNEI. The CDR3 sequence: CASSERGFSSPLHF. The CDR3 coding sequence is TGTGCCAGCAGTGAAAGGGGCTTCAGCTCACCCCTCCACTTT.

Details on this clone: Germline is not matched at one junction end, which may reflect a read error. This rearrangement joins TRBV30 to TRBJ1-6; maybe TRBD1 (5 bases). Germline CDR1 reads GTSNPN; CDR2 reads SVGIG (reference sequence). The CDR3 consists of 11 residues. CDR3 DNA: TGTGCCGGCCGGAGGGGCCCCTTTTCTAGATTT. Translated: CAGRRGPFSRF.